These T cell receptor beta chains were read from a single sample in a study of response to subunit inactivated influenza vaccine. TCRdb itself ran the RT-PCR reads through MiXCR, one entry per CDR3 protein. This repertoire shows roughly 570,000 distinct CDR3 sequences, about an eighth found once; its top ten account for around 12%. Sequences were derived from PBMCs from blood, sampled 40 to 50 days after vaccination. The receptor set was obtained from a man in his forties or fifties who received an inactivated influenza vaccine. Each CDR3 is given with its conserved first and last residue. A D gene is named only where the DNA matches it firmly. Part of the rows lack a size; the others show once, few, many or a class for expanded clones.

len	j_gene	v_gene	abundance	d_gene	CDR3nt	CDR3aa
14	TRBJ2-5	TRBV20-1	-	TRBD2	TGCAGTGCTCCCGGGACTAGCGCCCAAGAGACCCAGTACTTC	CSAPGTSAQETQYF
14	TRBJ1-1	TRBV6-5	many	TRBD1	TGTGCCAGCAGTTACTCCAGGGGGGGCACTGAAGCTTTCTTT	CASSYSRGGTEAFF
13	TRBJ1-5	TRBV20-1	many	-	TGCAGTGCTTCAGGGGACCTTAATCAGCCCCAGCATTTT	CSASGDLNQPQHF
13	TRBJ1-5	TRBV20-1	-	TRBD1	TGCAGTGCGCAGGGGGCCGGGAATCAGCCCCAGCATTTT	CSAQGAGNQPQHF
14	TRBJ2-7	TRBV2	few	TRBD2	TGTGCCAGCAGAATCGGGACTAGCGGGGGGGATCGGTACTTC	CASRIGTSGGDRYF
14	TRBJ2-7	TRBV6-1	-	TRBD1	TGTGCCAGCAGTCCCGGGACAGGGGGCTACGAGCAGCACTTC	CASSPGTGGYEQHF
19	TRBJ2-1	TRBV15	-	TRBD2	TGTGCCACCAGCAGAGATAAGGGTGGTGCTAGCGGGGGAAGAAATGAGCAGTTCTTC	CATSRDKGGASGGRNEQFF
17	TRBJ2-1	TRBV7-3	-	-	TGTGCCAGCAGCTTAAAGGGGGGGGTTGGAGGCTTCGATGAGCAGTTCTTC	CASSLKGGVGGFDEQFF
14	TRBJ1-6	TRBV5-1	many	-	TGCGCCAGCAGTGAAGGGGTCTATAATTCACCCCTCCACTTT	CASSEGVYNSPLHF
14	TRBJ2-2	TRBV2	-	TRBD2	TGTGCCAGCAGTCAGCGGGGTAACACCGGGGAGCTGTTTTTT	CASSQRGNTGELFF
13	TRBJ2-7	TRBV19	few	-	TGTGCCAGTAGTATGGGAATCCACTACGAGCAGTACTTC	CASSMGIHYEQYF
12	TRBJ1-2	TRBV6-5	few	TRBD1	TGTGCCAGCCACAGGGGGAACTATGGCTACACCTTC	CASHRGNYGYTF
14	TRBJ2-1	TRBV14	few	TRBD1	TGTGCCAGCAGCCAGACCAGGGGGCTCAGTGAGCAGTTCTTC	CASSQTRGLSEQFF
15	TRBJ2-7	TRBV6-1	few	TRBD2	TGTGCCAGCAGTGAGGTCGGACTAGCGGGGGACGAGCAGTACTTC	CASSEVGLAGDEQYF
14	TRBJ1-4	TRBV5-1	-	TRBD1	TGCGCCAGCCGGGTACAGGGGAACGGCGAAAAACTGTTTTTT	CASRVQGNGEKLFF
13	TRBJ1-5	TRBV5-5	-	-	TGTGCCAGCAGCTTGGCCAGGGCTCAGCCCCAGCATTTT	CASSLARAQPQHF
14	TRBJ2-5	TRBV29-1	few	TRBD1	TGCAGCGTCAACAAGGGGGCCTTGCGGCAGACCCAGTACTTC	CSVNKGALRQTQYF
14	TRBJ1-2	TRBV18	-	-	TGTGCCAGCTCACGCAAAGAACGAAACTATGGCTACACCTTC	CASSRKERNYGYTF
17	TRBJ2-3	TRBV20-1	many	-	TGCAGTGCTAGCGCTCGCCGGACGTTAGAGAGCACAGATACGCAGTATTTT	CSASARRTLESTDTQYF
12	TRBJ2-7	TRBV2	-	-	TGTGCCAGCATGCCAGGGTTGGGCGAGCAGTACTTC	CASMPGLGEQYF
13	TRBJ2-1	TRBV7-9	few	-	TGTGCCAGCAGCTTACCCCCCTTTGGTGAGCAGTTCTTC	CASSLPPFGEQFF
15	TRBJ2-3	TRBV4-3	few	TRBD2	TGCGCCAGCAGTCGCGGGACTACTCTCGCAGATACGCAGTATTTT	CASSRGTTLADTQYF
14	TRBJ2-2	TRBV5-6	few	-	TGTGCCAGCAGCTTGGACCGGTTAGCCGGGGAGCTGTTTTTT	CASSLDRLAGELFF
14	TRBJ2-4	TRBV5-1	few	-	TGCGCCAGCAGCTTGGGCGGAGAGGGAAACATTCAGTACTTC	CASSLGGEGNIQYF
16	TRBJ2-3	TRBV4-3	few	-	TGCGCCAGCAGCCAAAGACAGGCGTCTATTTCAGATACGCAGTATTTT	CASSQRQASISDTQYF
15	TRBJ2-7	TRBV7-2	few	TRBD1	TGTGCCAGCAGCTTACCTCCGGGACAGGGGGCAAAGCAGTACTTC	CASSLPPGQGAKQYF
15	TRBJ2-5	TRBV4-2	-	TRBD2	TGTGCCAGCAGCCTTGGGACTAGCGGGAGAGAGACCCAGTACTTC	CASSLGTSGRETQYF
14	TRBJ2-3	TRBV5-1	-	-	TGCGCCAGCAGCTTTGCAGTAGGCACAGATACGCAGTATTTT	CASSFAVGTDTQYF
13	TRBJ1-5	TRBV18	few	-	TGTGCCAGCTCACCATGGGCCTACCGGCCCCAGCATTTT	CASSPWAYRPQHF
19	TRBJ2-3	TRBV5-1	-	TRBD2	TGCGCCAGCCACTTGGCGGGAGCGGGAGGACGCCGGGTCACAGATACGCAGTATTTT	CASHLAGAGGRRVTDTQYF
15	TRBJ2-7	TRBV6-2/TRBV6-3	many	-	TGTGCCAGCAGCATACTGGGTGGCCAATCCTACGAGCAGTACTTC	CASSILGGQSYEQYF
14	TRBJ1-6	TRBV4-3	few	-	TGCGCCAGCAGCCAAGACCCGCTTAATTCACCCCTCCACTTT	CASSQDPLNSPLHF
15	TRBJ1-3	TRBV6-5	few	-	TGTGCCAGCAGTTCCCACGGACAGTCTGGAAACACCATATATTTT	CASSSHGQSGNTIYF
15	TRBJ2-5	TRBV7-2	-	TRBD2	TGTGCCAGCAGCCCGATGGGGACTAGCGCAGAGACCCAGTACTTC	CASSPMGTSAETQYF
13	TRBJ2-5	TRBV12-3/TRBV12-4	-	-	TGTGCCAGCAGTTTCAAGGGTGCCGAGACCCAGTACTTC	CASSFKGAETQYF
16	TRBJ2-1	TRBV3-1	few	-	TGTGCCAGCAGCCATCTCGGAGGGGTATCCTACAATGAGCAGTTCTTC	CASSHLGGVSYNEQFF
15	TRBJ1-3	TRBV20-1	-	-	TGCAGTGCTAGTTTCGGGCACGGCGGGGGAAACACCATATATTTT	CSASFGHGGGNTIYF
15	TRBJ1-3	TRBV12-3/TRBV12-4	-	-	TGTGCCAGCAGTTGGATCCTCCGACTTGGAAACACCATATATTTT	CASSWILRLGNTIYF
16	TRBJ2-1	TRBV20-1	-	-	TGCAGTGCTAGCCGGAGGTCGGCAGGGTCCTACAATGAGCAGTTCTTC	CSASRRSAGSYNEQFF
15	TRBJ2-1	TRBV4-3	-	TRBD2	TGCGCCAGCAGCCGACTAGCGGATCCCTACAATGAGCAGTTCTTC	CASSRLADPYNEQFF
13	TRBJ2-2	TRBV6-2/TRBV6-3	many	-	TGTGCCAGCAGTTACGATCCAGTCGGGGAGCTGTTTTTT	CASSYDPVGELFF
12	TRBJ1-1	TRBV6-2/TRBV6-3	few	-	TGTGCCAGCAGTATGACGAACACTGAAGCTTTCTTT	CASSMTNTEAFF
14	TRBJ1-5	TRBV20-1	few	-	TGCAGTGCTACGGGGTGGAGGGGCGGACAGCCCCAGCATTTT	CSATGWRGGQPQHF
14	TRBJ1-2	TRBV29-1	-	TRBD1	TGCAGCGCATCCAGGGGGTTGGAGAACTATGGCTACACCTTC	CSASRGLENYGYTF
14	TRBJ1-1	TRBV10-3	-	-	TGTGCCATCAGCGGTAGGGTGGGCGGCACTGAAGCTTTCTTT	CAISGRVGGTEAFF
15	TRBJ2-2	TRBV6-2/TRBV6-3	-	-	TGTGCCAGCAGTTATCCCGGGACGGACACCGGGGAGCTGTTTTTT	CASSYPGTDTGELFF
14	TRBJ2-2	TRBV12-3/TRBV12-4	once	-	TGTGCCAGCAGTTGGGTCAGGGTCTCCGGGGAGCTGTTTTTT	CASSWVRVSGELFF
11	TRBJ1-4	TRBV20-1	many	-	TGCAGCACTAGGATCTTGGAAAAACTGTTTTTT	CSTRILEKLFF